This T cell receptor (beta chain) originates from a study of cytomegalovirus exposure and HLA in healthy donors. The CDR3 is 13 residues long. Between the trimmed V and J ends, which lost 0 bases and 10 bases, there was a span of 11 bases. From germline, CDR1 is SGHRS and CDR2 YFSETQ. Findings and limits, study-wide: CMV antigen specificity was confirmed in vitro for three CMV-associated chains. When presence/absence was analysed, sequencing depth was taken to be roughly uniform across donors.

The study ran its PCR with 60 Vbeta and 13 Jbeta primers. TCRdb's table, derived via immunoSEQ multiplex PCR, lists solely in-frame clones and lacks some. Of 160,000 or so clones listed, roughly 79% are singletons. About this clone: What it recognizes is unknown.

Sequenced input: PBMCs. This chain links TRBV5-1 with TRBJ2-1; TRBD2 might be the D (6 bases). The TCR sequence derives from a woman aged 18-29 years in good health and CMV-seropositive. The CDR3 nucleotides are TGCGCCAGCAGCTTGGGAGCAGGAGGGGAGCAGTTCTTC. Its protein is CASSLGAGGEQFF. Supplemented by reference TRBV5-1 and TRBJ2-1, the full variable domain reads KAGVTQTPRYLIKTRGQQVTLSCSPISGHRSVSWYQQTPGQGLQFLFEYFSETQRNKGNFPGRFSGRQFSNSRSEMNVSTLELGDSALYLCASSLGAGGEQFFGPGTRLTVL.